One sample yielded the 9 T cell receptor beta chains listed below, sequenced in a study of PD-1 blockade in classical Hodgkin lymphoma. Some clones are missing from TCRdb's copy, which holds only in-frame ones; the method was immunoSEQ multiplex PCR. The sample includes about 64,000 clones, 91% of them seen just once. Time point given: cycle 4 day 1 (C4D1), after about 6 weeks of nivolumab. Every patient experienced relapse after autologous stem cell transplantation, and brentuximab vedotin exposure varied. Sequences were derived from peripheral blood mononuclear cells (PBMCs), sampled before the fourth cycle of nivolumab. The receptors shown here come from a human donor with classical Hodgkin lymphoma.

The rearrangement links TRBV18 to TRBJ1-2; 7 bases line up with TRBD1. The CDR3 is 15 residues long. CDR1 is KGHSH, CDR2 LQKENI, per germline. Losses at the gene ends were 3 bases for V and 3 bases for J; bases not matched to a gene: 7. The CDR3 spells CASSPFDRVDYGYTF. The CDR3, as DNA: TGTGCCAGCTCACCTTTCGACAGGGTTGACTATGGCTACACCTTC.

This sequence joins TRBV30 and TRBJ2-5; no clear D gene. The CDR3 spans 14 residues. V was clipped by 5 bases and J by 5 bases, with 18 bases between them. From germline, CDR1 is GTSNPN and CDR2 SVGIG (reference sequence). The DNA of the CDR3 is TGTGCCTGGCAATACCAGAGCGCCACGGAGACCCAGTACTTC. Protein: CAWQYQSATETQYF.

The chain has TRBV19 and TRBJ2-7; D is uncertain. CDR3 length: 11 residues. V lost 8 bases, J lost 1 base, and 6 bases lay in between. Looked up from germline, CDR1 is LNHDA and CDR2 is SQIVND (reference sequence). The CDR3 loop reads CASGRSYEQYF. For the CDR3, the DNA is TGTGCCAGTGGTCGATCCTACGAGCAGTACTTC.

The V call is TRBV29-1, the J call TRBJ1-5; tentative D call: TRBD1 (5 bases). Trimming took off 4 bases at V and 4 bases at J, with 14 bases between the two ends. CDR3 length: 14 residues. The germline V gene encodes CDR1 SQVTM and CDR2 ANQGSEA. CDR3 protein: CSVGDSTLNQPQHF. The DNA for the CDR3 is TGCAGCGTTGGGGACTCCACCCTAAATCAGCCCCAGCATTTT.

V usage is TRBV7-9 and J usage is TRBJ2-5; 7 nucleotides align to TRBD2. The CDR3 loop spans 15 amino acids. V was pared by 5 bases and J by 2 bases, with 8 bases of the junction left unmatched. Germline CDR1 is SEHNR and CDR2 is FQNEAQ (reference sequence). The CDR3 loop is CASSRSGNIQETQYF. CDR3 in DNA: TGTGCCAGCAGCCGCAGCGGGAACATACAAGAGACCCAGTACTTC.

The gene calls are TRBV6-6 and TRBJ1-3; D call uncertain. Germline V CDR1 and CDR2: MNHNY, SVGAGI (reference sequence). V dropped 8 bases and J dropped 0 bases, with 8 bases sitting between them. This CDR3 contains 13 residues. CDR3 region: CASGRSSGNTIYF. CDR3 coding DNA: TGTGCCAGCGGACGAAGCTCTGGAAACACCATATATTTT.

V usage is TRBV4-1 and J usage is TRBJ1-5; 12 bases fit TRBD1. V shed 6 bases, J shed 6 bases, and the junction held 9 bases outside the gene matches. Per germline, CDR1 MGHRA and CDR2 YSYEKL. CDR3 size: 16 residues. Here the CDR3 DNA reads TGCGCCAGCAGTCCGATAGGGACAGGGGGCGGTCAGCCCCAGCATTTT. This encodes CASSPIGTGGGQPQHF.

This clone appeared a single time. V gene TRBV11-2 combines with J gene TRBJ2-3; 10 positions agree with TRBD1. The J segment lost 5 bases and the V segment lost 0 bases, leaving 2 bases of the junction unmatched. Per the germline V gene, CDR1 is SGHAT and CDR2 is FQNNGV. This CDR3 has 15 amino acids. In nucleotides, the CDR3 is TGTGCCAGCAGCTTAGAGGGGACAGGGGTAGATACGCAGTATTTT. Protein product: CASSLEGTGVDTQYF.

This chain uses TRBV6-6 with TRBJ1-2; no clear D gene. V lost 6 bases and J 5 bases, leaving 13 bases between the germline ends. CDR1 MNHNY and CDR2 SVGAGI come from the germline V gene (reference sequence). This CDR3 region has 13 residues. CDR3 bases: TGTGCCAGCAGCTACCCCGGGAGATATGGCTACACCTTC. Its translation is CASSYPGRYGYTF.